The entry below describes one T cell receptor beta chain. Its specificity is unknown. This sample is part of a study of shared clonotypes between healthy human individuals. Whole-study findings and limits: The study's rarefaction showed incomplete sorted-subset sequencing despite large depth.

CDR3 length: 15 amino acids. Germline V gene lookup returns CDR1 MGHRA and CDR2 YSYEKL. The germline V and J ends were trimmed by 0 bases and 7 bases, with 10 bases remaining between them. Original analysis: There were no quality scores in the junction-only immunoSEQ sequences, so filtering differed. Libraries were prepared by immunoSEQ multiplex PCR; TCRdb keeps only in-frame clonotypes and omits some of them. That table supplies the V and J calls and clone size; D and trimming were determined from the DNA. The data hold 2,100,000 or so clones, with 90% to 96% observed a single time. The clonotype comes from a man between 18 and 35 years old in good health. This chain connects TRBV4-1 to TRBJ1-6; D unresolved. What was sequenced was naive CD4+ T cells sorted from blood. Subset given: CD45RA+ positively selected. The chain's CDR3 is CASSQDHGVNSPLHF. Here the CDR3 DNA reads TGCGCCAGCAGCCAAGATCATGGGGTGAATTCACCCCTCCACTTT.